This TCR beta chain was profiled in a study of T cell changes during pregnancy in multiple sclerosis. The CDR3 is made up of 12 amino acids. CDR1 is SGDLS and CDR2 is YYNGEE in the germline V gene. The V end lost 7 bases, the J end lost 2 bases, and 9 bases lay between the germline ends. The table came from immunoSEQ multiplex PCR; TCRdb's copy has only in-frame clones and leaves some out. The sample lists 35,000 to 45,000 clones; 70% to 90% were seen once. This TCR was recovered from a female donor with multiple sclerosis, enrolled in a pregnancy study. The sample consisted of CD8+ T cells from peripheral blood mononuclear cells, taken in the first trimester of pregnancy. The J gene is TRBJ1-2, the V gene TRBV9; possibly TRBD1 for D (6 bases). In DNA form, the CDR3 reads TGTGCCAGCGGACAGCTCAACTATGGCTACACCTTC. Encoded protein: CASGQLNYGYTF.